This note documents a single T cell receptor (beta chain) sequence. Its antigen remains unknown. Germline V gives CDR1 WNHNN, CDR2 SYGVQD (reference sequence). V dropped 3 bases and J dropped 2; count of bases not matched to a gene: 5. The CDR3 is 15 residues long. The sample comes from a study of cytomegalovirus exposure and HLA in healthy donors. Findings and limits, study-wide: 150 to 200 TCR beta chains were listed as cytomegalovirus-associated.

Some clones are missing from TCRdb's copy, which holds only in-frame ones; the method was immunoSEQ multiplex PCR. This table has around 300,000 clones, 88% appearing once. The sample consisted of PBMCs. The TCR was taken from a man aged 30 to 39 in good health and CMV-seronegative. The V and J genes are TRBV10-1 and TRBJ2-3, with 7 bases that match TRBD1. The CDR3 spells CASSDQTGFTDTQYF. For the CDR3, the DNA is TGCGCCAGCAGTGACCAGACAGGGTTCACAGATACGCAGTATTTT.